This TCR beta chain was recorded in a study of blood T cells in healthy people across ages. Per germline, CDR1 MDHEN and CDR2 SYDVKM. The CDR3 has 12 residues. V lost 7 bases, J lost 3 bases, and 10 bases lay in between. Alongside a J-beta primer mix, a sample-barcoded 5' primer served in a second PCR lasting about 7 to 12 cycles. Researchers report that a template-switch adaptor with 12 random nucleotides tagged each cDNA molecule. MiXCR, run by TCRdb on the 5' RACE reads, gives a single entry per CDR3 protein. The sample lists some 1,500,000 distinct CDR3 sequences; roughly 43% were seen once. Study-wide results and caveats: Researchers report that TCR beta diversity correlated strongly with naive T cell percentage. Both naive CD4+ cell counts and diversity were greater in long-lived donors than in aged donors. Roughly linearly, TCR beta diversity per million T cells fell as age increased.

In regard to this clonotype: The antigen remains unidentified.

Sequencing input: blood. The sequence was collected from a woman younger than 35 in good health. V is TRBV28 and J is TRBJ2-7; a possible D gene is TRBD1 (5 bases). The CDR3 loop is CASKGQGYEQYF. CDR3 nucleotide sequence: TGTGCCAGCAAGGGGCAGGGCTACGAGCAGTACTTC.